This TCR beta chain was recovered during a study of shared clonotypes between healthy human individuals. The assay was immunoSEQ multiplex PCR, and TCRdb's table has in-frame clones only and misses some. The data hold about 2.1 million clones, with just over 90% observed a single time. Cells designated naive CD8 were CD45RO-negative and were positively selected for CCR7, with terminally differentiated effector memory CD45RA+ cells excluded. The specimen sequenced was naive CD8+ T cells from PBMCs. The clonotype comes from a man between 18 and 29 years old in good health. Some clones in this sample may be carry-over from other donors' samples.

The CDR3 loop is CASSQDQGMGNQPQHF. CDR3 bases: TGCGCCAGCAGCCAAGATCAGGGGATGGGCAATCAGCCCCAGCATTTT. The V gene is TRBV4-1, the J gene TRBJ1-5, with D possibly TRBD1 on 6 matching bases. CDR1 is MGHRA, CDR2 YSYEKL, per germline. V lost 0 bases to trimming and J lost 2 bases, with 11 bases between them. There are 16 residues in the CDR3.